The 17 T cell receptor beta chains reported below all come from one sample, sequenced in a study of shared clonotypes between healthy human individuals. Terminally differentiated effector memory CD45RA+ cells were excluded from the naive CD8 cells, which were CD45RO-negative and positively selected for CCR7. The repertoire was sequenced with immunoSEQ multiplex PCR; TCRdb's copy has only in-frame clones and lacks some. This sample has around 1,900,000 clones, with roughly 95% found just once. Input material: naive CD8+ T cells from PBMCs. All receptors derive from a man between 18 and 29 years old in good health. Some clones in this sample may be carry-over from other donors' samples.

V is TRBV9 and J is TRBJ1-3; D is uncertain. Germline CDR1 and CDR2: SGDLS and YYNGEE. CDR3 length equals 16 residues. Trimming took 3 bases from V and 2 from J, leaving 15 bases between them. This chain's CDR3 is CASSDPTLPPGNTIYF. The DNA for the CDR3 is TGTGCCAGCAGCGACCCGACACTACCCCCTGGAAACACCATATATTTT.

This sequence joins TRBV28 and TRBJ1-2; 9 bases fit TRBD1. V shed 6 bases and J 4 bases; nucleotides not matched to a gene: 12. The germline gives CDR1 MDHEN, CDR2 SYDVKM. The CDR3 covers 16 residues. CDR3 in DNA: TGTGCCAGCAGGCGACACCACAGGGGGCGCTTCTATGGCTACACCTTC. Its protein is CASRRHHRGRFYGYTF.

This chain joins TRBV19 and TRBJ1-2; TRBD1 aligns across 8 bases. The germline V gene encodes CDR1 LNHDA and CDR2 SQIVND (reference sequence). The CDR3 is 14 amino acids. Trimming at V came to 9 bases and at J to 2 bases, leaving 8 bases not matched to a gene. The CDR3 DNA is TGTGCCAGCACCGTGGACAGGGTAAACTATGGCTACACCTTC. It codes for CASTVDRVNYGYTF.

The gene calls are TRBV11-2 and TRBJ2-7; 8 bases align to TRBD1. The J segment lost 3 bases and the V segment lost 5 bases, leaving 9 bases of the junction unmatched. There are 15 residues in the CDR3. Per germline, CDR1 SGHAT and CDR2 FQNNGV. The CDR3 spells CASSPRTGTGYEQYF. The CDR3 coding sequence is TGTGCCAGCAGCCCTCGTACCGGGACAGGCTACGAGCAGTACTTC.

CDR3 DNA sequence: TGTGCCAGCAGCGTGGGACTCCCCCGCTACGAGCAGTACTTC. Protein: CASSVGLPRYEQYF. The chain couples TRBV7-8 to TRBJ2-7; possible D gene TRBD2, 6 bases. The V end lost 5 bases, the J end lost 3 bases, and 14 bases lay between the germline ends. This CDR3 contains 14 residues. CDR1 is SGHVS and CDR2 is FQNEAQ in the germline V gene.

The chain uses TRBV6-1 and TRBJ2-5, with 9 bases identical to TRBD1. The germline V gene has CDR1 MNHNS and CDR2 SASEGT. The CDR3 length is 16 residues. V was pared by 3 bases and J by 4 bases, with 9 bases of the junction left unmatched. The CDR3 loop is CASSDRGQGLRETQYF. Written as DNA, the CDR3 is TGTGCCAGCAGTGACCGCGGACAGGGGTTGCGAGAGACCCAGTACTTC.

The table lists this clone with a few counts. The chain carries TRBV30 and TRBJ1-5, with unresolved D. The CDR3 consists of 14 residues. V was trimmed by 3 bases and J by 1 base, leaving 10 bases between them. CDR1 is GTSNPN, CDR2 SVGIG, per germline (reference sequence). This CDR3 reads CAWSLGPSNQPQHF. The CDR3 DNA sequence: TGTGCCTGGAGCCTAGGGCCAAGCAATCAGCCCCAGCATTTT.

This clone was detected once. The gene calls are TRBV19 and TRBJ2-7; D is possibly TRBD1 (5 bases). Germline V gives CDR1 LNHDA, CDR2 SQIVND (reference sequence). V shed 7 bases and J shed 2 bases, with 15 bases lying between them. The CDR3 sequence is 14 residues long. CDR3 protein: CASTPSPGTYEQYF. In DNA, the CDR3 is TGTGCCAGTACTCCATCCCCAGGGACCTACGAGCAGTACTTC.

The gene calls are TRBV2 and TRBJ2-1, with TRBD2 identical over 9 bases. V lost 4 bases, J lost 8 bases, and 6 bases stayed unmatched. The CDR3 has 14 residues. Germline V lookup: CDR1 SNHLY, CDR2 FYNNEI. Here the CDR3 reads CASSVAGAGDEQFF. The CDR3 DNA is TGTGCCAGCAGTGTAGCGGGAGCGGGCGATGAGCAGTTCTTC.

The gene calls are TRBV5-6 and TRBJ2-7, with a weak D call TRBD2 (7 bases). The CDR3 sequence is 15 residues long. Trimming took 1 base from V and 0 from J, leaving 11 bases between them. Germline loops: CDR1 SGHDT, CDR2 YYEEEE. The CDR3 sequence is CASSLRGGPSYEQYF. Here the CDR3 DNA reads TGTGCCAGCAGCTTGAGGGGGGGGCCCTCCTACGAGCAGTACTTC.

This rearrangement joins TRBV25-1 to TRBJ2-6; TRBD2 matches at 7 bases. With V trimmed by 4 bases and J by 3 bases, 6 bases remained unmatched. This CDR3 has 16 residues. Per the germline V gene, CDR1 is MGHDK and CDR2 is SYGVNS. As DNA, the CDR3 is TGTGCCAGCAGTGGCCGGGGAGGGTATGGGGCCAACGTCCTGACTTTC. It is translated as CASSGRGGYGANVLTF.

The chain couples TRBV6-6 to TRBJ2-3; D unresolved. The CDR3 runs to 16 residues. The V end was cut by 1 base, the J end by 0 bases, with 11 bases between. Per germline, CDR1 MNHNY and CDR2 SVGAGI (reference sequence). Written as DNA, the CDR3 is TGTGCCAGCAGTTACTTTTCGCTACGCAGCACAGATACGCAGTATTTT. Translation: CASSYFSLRSTDTQYF.

The chain couples TRBV10-2 to TRBJ2-1; 7 bases line up with TRBD2. The trim removed 8 bases at V and 6 bases at J, leaving 10 bases unmatched. The CDR3 extends over 14 amino acids. The germline V gene has CDR1 WSHSY and CDR2 SAAADI. This chain's CDR3 is CASGPGGSINEQFF. The CDR3 DNA sequence: TGCGCCAGCGGGCCTGGCGGGAGCATCAATGAGCAGTTCTTC.

This clone showed up just once. The chain couples TRBV13 to TRBJ2-7; TRBD2 matches 9 bases. This CDR3 has 16 amino acids. Unmatched junction bases numbered 6, after V lost 0 bases and J lost 3 bases. In germline, CDR1 is PRHDT, CDR2 FYEKMQ (reference sequence). CDR3 amino acids: CASSLGGLAGIYEQYF. Here the CDR3 DNA reads TGTGCCAGCAGCTTAGGTGGGCTAGCGGGGATCTACGAGCAGTACTTC.

The V and J genes are TRBV4-1 and TRBJ2-7, with 13 bases fitting TRBD2. V trimming: 1 base; J trimming: 1 base; junction bases outside the gene matches: 10. Germline lookup yields CDR1 MGHRA and CDR2 YSYEKL. The CDR3 has 19 residues. CDR3: CASSQGSGTSGISSYEQYF. CDR3 in DNA: TGCGCCAGCAGCCAAGGCTCCGGGACTAGCGGGATCTCTTCCTACGAGCAGTACTTC.

The chain combines TRBV28 with TRBJ2-7; D gene ambiguous. The germline gives CDR1 MDHEN, CDR2 SYDVKM. The CDR3 is 14 residues long. V lost 10 bases and J 1 base, leaving 17 bases between the germline ends. The CDR3 bases are TGTGCCACCCGTCGGAGAACCCTATCCTACGAGCAGTACTTC. The encoded protein is CATRRRTLSYEQYF.

This clone was counted a few times. The chain couples TRBV6-5 to TRBJ1-2; 8 bases fit TRBD1. The CDR3 contains 14 residues. Germline loops: CDR1 MNHEY, CDR2 SVGAGI. The V and J ends lost 2 bases and 6 bases, in that order; junction bases with no gene match: 5. The CDR3: CASSYTSDRDGYTF. CDR3 DNA: TGTGCCAGCAGTTACACCTCGGACAGGGATGGCTACACCTTC.